The TCR beta chain described here comes from a study of blood T cell repertoires in COVID-19 (dated by TCRdb to the early 2020s). About the study as a whole: Samples from collaborators originated in the United States, Italy and Spain and spanned both the acute and convalescent phases of COVID-19. The material from the prospective study consisted of cDNA or gDNA derived from T cells, B-cell-depleted T cells, or PBMCs. Deeply sampled blood TCRbeta repertoires from subjects exposed to, actively infected with, or recovered from COVID-19 were included in the dataset. The repertoires were released in a freely available public database meant as a resource for research on the immune response to SARS-CoV-2. The samples were drawn from the first 160 participants of the ongoing ImmuneRACE study and from 1,254 subjects provided by 6 global collaborators. A de-identified subject ID, COVID-19 status, age in years and sex were almost always included in the sample metadata. HLA class I and class II types, where available, came from metadata supplied by the sample provider rather than from assay-based typing.

Points the paper makes about the study in general: Clinical and demographic metadata were provided uncurated, with the amount varying by source and participant.

TCRbeta CDR3 regions were amplified from genomic DNA by means of the immunoSEQ Assay, a bias-controlled multiplex PCR. From the authors' description of their analysis: The number of nucleated cells in each sample was estimated from the amplification of reference gene primers within the assay. Sequence reads were collapsed and filtered to measure the absolute abundance of every unique TCRbeta CDR3 rearrangement. For each sample, productive Simpson clonality was calculated by taking the square root of Simpson's diversity index across productive rearrangements. TCRdb re-hosts the immuneACCESS table, in-frame sequences only. Its copies lack some clones; in the studies checked, an unresolved V gene accounts for under half of them, and the cause for the rest is not known. Clonal size and the V and J genes are those of that table, whereas D and trimming came from the DNA. This sample is represented by roughly 300,000 clones; approximately 87% of them were singletons. The ten largest clones represent roughly 12% of the sample.

At one collaborating source in Seattle, patients were enrolled during active infection and were followed longitudinally through the course of disease. Each collaborating institution followed its own protocols to collect whole blood in K2EDTA tubes. Collaborator samples were shipped for TCRbeta analysis as frozen whole blood, isolated PBMCs, or DNA extracted from either sample type. This clone was found once. Its antigen target is currently unknown. No much larger clonotype is one base removed from it; base qualities were not supplied. Trimming takes 3 bases from V and 6 bases from J, and the germline ends sit 8 bases apart. The CDR3 has 11 amino acids, counting the end cysteine and phenylalanine. Solely the CDR3 DNA is kept, with 33 bases framed from the first base. CDR1 and CDR2 (SQVTM, ANQGSEA) derive from the germline V gene.

The receptor's source is a woman aged 30 to 39 with COVID-19, enrolled during active disease. Material: peripheral blood. The receptor chain draws on TRBV29-1 and TRBJ1-2, with no confident D gene call. The CDR3 protein is CSVDAGDGYTF. The DNA sequence is given as TGCAGCGTTGATGCCGGGGATGGCTACACCTTC.